These T cell receptor beta chains were read from a single sample in a study of Graves' ophthalmopathy and Graves' hyperthyroidism. TCRdb redid the calling of the multiplex PCR reads with MiXCR, one entry per CDR3 protein. The sample records roughly 380,000 distinct CDR3 sequences, over 15% being singletons. Sequenced sample: peripheral blood. The receptors here all came from a woman aged 18-29 years with stable Graves' hyperthyroidism. The CDR3 runs from the conserved cysteine through the conserved F or W.

j_gene	v_gene	CDR3aa
TRBJ1-1	TRBV29-1	CSVEEMGVGNTDAFF
TRBJ1-1	TRBV12-5	CASGLYRDLAFF
TRBJ2-2	TRBV7-9	CASSDYRAGELFF
TRBJ2-6	TRBV6-1	CASSEGGQGGANVLTF
TRBJ1-1	TRBV12-3/TRBV12-4	CASSPPTGRQTEAFF
TRBJ2-7	TRBV18	CASSGTGVDEQYF
TRBJ2-5	TRBV9	CASSSSGGTRGTQYF
TRBJ1-6	TRBV7-9	CASSFLGYGSPLHF
TRBJ1-1	TRBV4-1	CASSQGSSMNTEAFF
TRBJ1-1	TRBV27	CASSSGTDGATEAFF
TRBJ1-1	TRBV29-1	CSVQQGRGTEAFF
TRBJ1-6	TRBV27	CASTQTGGYNSPLHF
TRBJ1-3	TRBV19	CASSPQGAWGNTIYF
TRBJ2-6	TRBV6-2/TRBV6-3	CASSSPGVSGANVLTF
TRBJ1-2	TRBV20-1	CSALTETYGYTF
TRBJ1-1	TRBV12-3/TRBV12-4	CASSLRDTEAFF
TRBJ1-5	TRBV27	CASSSYRGNQPQHF
TRBJ2-7	TRBV5-1	CASSPEVGQGSEQYF
TRBJ1-2	TRBV18	CASSPPMGLGGYTF
TRBJ1-2	TRBV20-1	CSANTRLSGTF
TRBJ2-7	TRBV2	CASSEAYEQYF